The 9 T cell receptor beta chains below come from one sample, sequenced in a study of control samples from healthy donors and cancer patients (dated by TCRdb to the early 2020s). Receptors were amplified or captured by the immunoSEQ multiplex PCR assay. Imported from immuneACCESS, the table was reduced by TCRdb to in-frame sequences with V and J called. These copies leave out some clones; in studies compared against another copy, an unresolved V gene accounts for under half, and the cause of the remainder is not known. The sample table holds 90,000 to 110,000 clones, of which 90% were seen once. 3.5% to 4.5% of the sample is taken by the ten largest. Sequenced material: blood. These receptors originate from a human donor in good health. The donor label of this sample is uncertain.

The chain employs TRBV23-1 and TRBJ1-3; D not certain. TRBV23-1 carries the ORF label, with uncertain function. V was trimmed by 5 bases and J by 1 base, leaving 18 bases between them. CDR3 size: 17 residues. The CDR3 DNA reads as TGCGCCAGCAGTATCGGGCCGGGCTCCAGGTCTGGAAACACCATATATTTT. Protein product: CASSIGPGSRSGNTIYF.

The chain couples TRBV25-1 to TRBJ1-6, with D possibly being TRBD1 (6 bases). The CDR3 consists of 14 residues. V was clipped by 3 bases and J by 7 bases, with 10 bases between them. CDR1 MGHDK and CDR2 SYGVNS come from the germline V gene. The CDR3 protein is CASSEGGFNSPLHF. CDR3 nucleotide sequence: TGTGCCAGCAGTGAGGGGGGCTTCAATTCACCCCTCCACTTT. The variable domain in full, completed from reference TRBV25-1 and TRBJ1-6, reads EADIYQTPRYLVIGTGKKITLECSQTMGHDKMYWYQQDPGMELHLIHYSYGVNSTEKGDLSSESTVSRIRTEHFPLTLESARPSHTSQYLCASSEGGFNSPLHFGNGTRLTVT.

The chain carries TRBV6-1 and TRBJ2-7, with 9 bases fitting TRBD1. Per the germline V gene, CDR1 is MNHNS and CDR2 is SASEGT. J gave up 1 base and V 1 base, and 2 bases lay outside the gene matches. This CDR3 spans 15 amino acids. CDR3 DNA sequence: TGTGCCAGCAGTGAAGGGACAGGGGAGTCCTACGAGCAGTACTTC. The encoded protein is CASSEGTGESYEQYF.

The DNA for the CDR3 is TGTGCCAGCAGAGACAGGGTTAGCAATCAGCCCCAGCATTTT. Its translation: CASRDRVSNQPQHF. This sequence joins TRBV6-5 and TRBJ1-5; 7 positions agree with TRBD1. J gave up 0 bases and V 6 bases, and 2 bases lay outside the gene matches. The CDR3 sequence is 14 residues long. Germline V gene data show CDR1 as MNHEY and CDR2 as SVGAGI.

In DNA form, the CDR3 reads TGCAGCGTCCGGGGGGCCGAAACTGGGGTCTGGGAGACCCAGTACTTC. It translates to CSVRGAETGVWETQYF. The J gene is TRBJ2-5, the V gene TRBV29-1; D is perhaps TRBD2 (7 bases). The CDR3 covers 16 residues. Between the trimmed V and J ends, which lost 6 bases and 5 bases, there was a span of 25 bases. CDR1 is SQVTM and CDR2 is ANQGSEA in the germline V gene.

The chain links TRBV7-9 to TRBJ1-4; D gene uncertain. The CDR3 is 12 residues long. V lost 5 bases and J lost 7, with 8 bases in between. Germline-derived CDR1 and CDR2 are SEHNR and FQNEAQ (reference sequence). As DNA, the CDR3 is TGTGCCAGCAGCCCCGGTAGTGAAAAACTGTTTTTT. This translates into CASSPGSEKLFF.

The chain carries TRBV18 and TRBJ1-3, with D perhaps matching TRBD1 (5 bases). The CDR3 is 16 residues long. Germline CDR1 is KGHSH and CDR2 is LQKENI. The ends were cut back, 4 bases at V and 1 base at J, with 14 bases in the middle. CDR3: CASSLGTASSGNTIYF. Written as DNA, the CDR3 is TGTGCCAGCTCACTAGGGACCGCTTCTTCTGGAAACACCATATATTTT.

The chain employs TRBV28 and TRBJ1-5; possibly TRBD1 for D (6 bases). Germline CDR1 is MDHEN and CDR2 is SYDVKM. The V end lost 2 bases, the J end lost 6 bases, and 14 bases lay between the germline ends. This CDR3 is 15 amino acids long. The CDR3 sequence is CASSLPTGYGQPQHF. The CDR3 DNA sequence: TGTGCCAGCAGTTTACCAACAGGGTACGGTCAGCCCCAGCATTTT.

This sequence joins TRBV9 and TRBJ2-7, with 7 bases identical to TRBD1. The germline V gene encodes CDR1 SGDLS and CDR2 YYNGEE. The length of the CDR3 is 18 residues. Germline trimming cut 0 bases from V and 0 bases from J; bases unmatched to any gene: 12. CDR3 in amino acids: CASSVGDSLSSYSYEQYF. DNA for the CDR3: TGTGCCAGCAGCGTAGGGGACAGCCTTTCTTCCTACTCCTACGAGCAGTACTTC.